The next 14 T cell receptor beta chains were all read from a single sample in a study of cytomegalovirus exposure and HLA in healthy donors. Primers for the PCR totalled 60 Vbeta and 13 Jbeta. Using immunoSEQ multiplex PCR, the repertoire was profiled, and TCRdb retains in-frame clones only, with some absent. The sample gives 120,000 to 150,000 clones, approximately 78% of which show up once; roughly 4% is in the top ten. Sequenced input: PBMCs. The receptor source for this set is a woman aged 40 to 49 in good health and CMV-seropositive.

This clone was counted a single time. The chain employs TRBV29-1 and TRBJ2-5; D is uncertain. The V end was cut by 3 bases, the J end by 7 bases, with 12 bases between. The CDR3 has 12 amino acids. Per the germline V gene, CDR1 is SQVTM and CDR2 is ANQGSEA. The CDR3 spells CSVDEPPGTQYF. The CDR3, as DNA: TGCAGCGTTGACGAACCTCCGGGGACCCAGTACTTC.

The chain couples TRBV5-1 to TRBJ2-3; 9 bases are shared with TRBD2. The junction had 7 bases not matched to a gene; V was cut back by 2 bases and J by 0 bases. Germline lookup yields CDR1 SGHRS and CDR2 YFSETQ. The CDR3 consists of 17 residues. The CDR3 DNA follows: TGCGCCAGCAGCTTAGAAGGGCGGGGGGGAAGCACAGATACGCAGTATTTT. Its translation is CASSLEGRGGSTDTQYF.

This clone showed up just once. The V and J genes are TRBV10-3 and TRBJ1-3; D is uncertain. The CDR3 has 15 amino acids. V was cut by 4 bases and J by 0 bases, with 10 bases left in between. Germline V gene lookup returns CDR1 ENHRY and CDR2 SYGVKD. The CDR3 coding sequence is TGTGCCATCAGTGGGGCGGGGAGCTCTGGAAACACCATATATTTT. Translated: CAISGAGSSGNTIYF.

The J gene is TRBJ1-3, the V gene TRBV4-3, with a tentative D call TRBD1 (6 bases). This CDR3 has 15 amino acids. Germline V gene sequence: CDR1 LGHNA, CDR2 YSLEER. V was cut by 0 bases and J by 1 base, with 7 bases left in between. CDR3 DNA sequence: TGCGCCAGCAGCCAAGATGACAGGTCTGGAAACACCATATATTTT. This encodes CASSQDDRSGNTIYF.

The V and J genes are TRBV10-3 and TRBJ1-3; 8 positions agree with TRBD1. In germline, CDR1 is ENHRY, CDR2 SYGVKD. With 4 bases clipped from V and 2 bases from J, the junction kept 7 bases outside the gene matches. The CDR3 extends over 16 amino acids. In DNA form, the CDR3 reads TGTGCCATCAGTGGGTTGACAGGGGCTCCTGGAAACACCATATATTTT. Amino acid sequence: CAISGLTGAPGNTIYF.

In regard to this clone: Other DNA sequences from this sample encode an identical CDR3 as well. The V gene is TRBV11-2, the J gene TRBJ1-3; D is unresolved. Germline V gene sequence: CDR1 SGHAT, CDR2 FQNNGV. V was clipped by 0 bases and J by 3 bases, with 6 bases between them. CDR3 size: 14 residues. The CDR3 sequence is CASSLERVGNTIYF. The DNA for the CDR3 is TGTGCCAGCAGCTTAGAGCGGGTTGGAAACACCATATATTTT.

This chain connects TRBV5-5 to TRBJ2-2; 7 bases match TRBD1. Looked up from germline, CDR1 is SGHKS and CDR2 is YYEKEE (reference sequence). With 1 base clipped from V and 8 bases from J, the junction kept 11 bases outside the gene matches. The CDR3 consists of 16 residues. CDR3 sequence (DNA): TGTGCCAGCAGCTTGACCCCAGGGGGACCTGATGGGGAGCTGTTTTTT. It encodes CASSLTPGGPDGELFF.

The V and J genes are TRBV18 and TRBJ2-2; the D gene is possibly TRBD2 (6 bases). The germline V gene has CDR1 KGHSH and CDR2 LQKENI. The CDR3 has 16 residues. Trimming cost V 6 bases and J 0 bases, with 14 bases left between them. CDR3 bases: TGTGCCAGCTCTACAAAGGACTACTCGAACACCGGGGAGCTGTTTTTT. Translated, it gives CASSTKDYSNTGELFF.

V gene TRBV19 combines with J gene TRBJ2-2; 11 nucleotides align to TRBD1. The CDR3 is 15 amino acids. Losses at the gene ends were 5 bases for V and 4 bases for J; bases not matched to a gene: 3. Germline values: CDR1 LNHDA, CDR2 SQIVND (reference sequence). In DNA form, the CDR3 reads TGTGCCAGTAGTCGGGACAGGGGGGTCACCGGGGAGCTGTTTTTT. Translating it yields CASSRDRGVTGELFF. The full variable domain, in which reference TRBV19 and TRBJ2-2 provide the parts outside the CDR3, is DGGITQSPKYLFRKEGQNVTLSCEQNLNHDAMYWYRQDPGQGLRLIYYSQIVNDFQKGDIAEGYSVSREKKESFPLTVTSAQKNPTAFYLCASSRDRGVTGELFFGEGSRLTVL.

The DNA of the CDR3 is TGTGCCAGCAGCTTAGATCGAGCAGGGTCTGGCTACACCTTC. This codes for CASSLDRAGSGYTF. V gene TRBV11-2 combines with J gene TRBJ1-2; the D gene is possibly TRBD1 (5 bases). The CDR3 totals 14 residues. The V end was cut by 0 bases, the J end by 7 bases, with 12 bases between. The germline CDR1 and CDR2 sequences are SGHAT and FQNNGV.

The J gene is TRBJ1-1, the V gene TRBV6-1; D uncertain. Looked up from germline, CDR1 is MNHNS and CDR2 is SASEGT. V dropped 8 bases and J dropped 10 bases, with 17 bases sitting between them. The CDR3 runs 12 residues. Here the CDR3 DNA reads TGTGCCAGCTCAGATGGAGGCCTGAGAGCTTTCTTT. It yields the protein CASSDGGLRAFF.

Only one count was recorded for this clone. J is TRBJ2-2 and V is TRBV7-9; TRBD1 might be the D (5 bases). V was trimmed by 2 bases and J by 4 bases, leaving 14 bases between them. Germline assignment: CDR1 SEHNR and CDR2 FQNEAQ (reference sequence). CDR3 length: 16 residues. The CDR3 DNA reads as TGTGCCAGCAGCTTAAGTCCAGGGAATCCCACCGGGGAGCTGTTTTTT. This translates into CASSLSPGNPTGELFF.

The chain has TRBV5-1 and TRBJ1-5; D gene ambiguous. Trimming removed 0 bases from V and 0 bases from J, with 10 bases in between. The germline V gene encodes CDR1 SGHRS and CDR2 YFSETQ. CDR3 length: 16 amino acids. The CDR3 loop reads CASSLGGVNSNQPQHF. The DNA of the CDR3 is TGCGCCAGCAGCTTGGGAGGCGTTAATAGCAATCAGCCCCAGCATTTT.

The chain carries TRBV5-1 and TRBJ1-2, with D maybe TRBD1 (5 bases). V lost 9 bases, J lost 7 bases, and 22 bases lay in between. The CDR3 has 14 residues. The germline CDR1 and CDR2 sequences are SGHRS and YFSETQ. This CDR3 is CATGREGEVGGYTF. As DNA, the CDR3 is TGCGCCACCGGGCGAGAAGGGGAAGTTGGTGGCTACACCTTC.